This note documents a single T cell receptor beta chain sequence. Its antigen is not identified. In the same sample, other DNA sequences code for this CDR3. V lost 6 bases to trimming and J lost 1 base, with 4 bases between them. The germline V gene has CDR1 SNHLY and CDR2 FYNNEI. The CDR3 consists of 12 residues. This sample is drawn from a study of siplizumab effects on memory and regulatory T cells. Study-wide results and caveats: A minor fraction of alloreactive clones, and no more, mapped to unstimulated subsets. Memory T cells appeared less diverse than naive cells, which seemed to contribute substantially to alloresponse. Proliferating Tregs from siplizumab cultures lacked functional confirmation of suppression. The Treg-derived share of mappable alloreactive CD4+ clones averaged about 74% with siplizumab and 26.9% in controls.

Assay: immunoSEQ multiplex PCR; the TCRdb copy retains only in-frame clones and omits some. This table holds roughly 68,000 clones, 90% to 97% found once. The receptor comes from a human donor in good health. What was sequenced was naive CD8+ T cells sorted from blood. The rearrangement links TRBV2 to TRBJ2-1; D is unresolved. CDR3 sequence: CASRASYNEQFF. The DNA of the CDR3 is TGTGCCAGCAGGGCATCCTACAATGAGCAGTTCTTC. Drawing the rest from reference TRBV2 and TRBJ2-1, the complete variable domain is EPEVTQTPSHQVTQMGQEVILRCVPISNHLYFYWYRQILGQKVEFLVSFYNNEISEKSEIFDDQFSVERPDGSNFTLKIRSTKLEDSAMYFCASRASYNEQFFGPGTRLTVL.